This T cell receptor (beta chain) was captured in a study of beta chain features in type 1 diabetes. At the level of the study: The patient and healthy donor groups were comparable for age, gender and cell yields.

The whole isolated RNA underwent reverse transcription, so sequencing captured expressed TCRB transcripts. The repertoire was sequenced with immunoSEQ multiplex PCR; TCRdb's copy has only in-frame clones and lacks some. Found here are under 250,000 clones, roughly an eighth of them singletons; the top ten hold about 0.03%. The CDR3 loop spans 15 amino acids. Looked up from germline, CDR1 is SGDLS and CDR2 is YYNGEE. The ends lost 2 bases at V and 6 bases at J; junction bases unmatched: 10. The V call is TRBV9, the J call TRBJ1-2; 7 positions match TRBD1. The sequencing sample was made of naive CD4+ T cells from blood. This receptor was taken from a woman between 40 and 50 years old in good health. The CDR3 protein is CASSVLRAGGHGYTF. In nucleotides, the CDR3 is TGTGCCAGCAGCGTCCTCCGGGCAGGGGGACATGGCTACACCTTC.